This TCR beta chain came from a study of control samples from healthy donors and cancer patients. Germline assignment: CDR1 MNHEY and CDR2 SVGAGI. The CDR3 totals 16 residues. V gave up 3 bases and J gave up 0 bases, with 14 bases separating them. Produced via immunoSEQ multiplex PCR; TCRdb's table is partial and in-frame only. The sample includes 150,000 to 180,000 clones, about 94% of them seen just once. The sequencing input was blood. The TCR originated in a man aged 35 to 55 in good health. This chain uses TRBV6-5 with TRBJ1-1; D is perhaps TRBD1 (6 bases). For the CDR3, the DNA is TGTGCCAGCAGTTATTTCCGGGGGCCACTGAACACTGAAGCTTTCTTT. Its protein product is CASSYFRGPLNTEAFF.